These T cell receptor beta chains were read from a single sample in a study of cytomegalovirus exposure and HLA in healthy donors. Generated by immunoSEQ multiplex PCR, the TCRdb table keeps only in-frame clones and is missing some. The sample comprises roughly 150,000 clones, about 88% of which are singletons, and about 3.5% rests with the top ten. The material sequenced was PBMCs. The receptors come from a woman between 18 and 29 years old in good health and CMV-seropositive. The CDR3 runs from the conserved cysteine through the conserved F or W. The D gene is left open where the match is weak. Size is stated for part of the rows, as once, few or many counts, or as a class when the clone is expanded.

DNA: TGCGCCAGCAGCTTACTAGTTTCGGATACGCAGTATTTT
CDR3: CASSLLVSDTQYF
D: .
J: TRBJ2-3
size: .
V: TRBV5-1

DNA: TGTGCCAGCAGCTTAGGACGGACAGGGACGTTCTACGAGCAGTACTTC
CDR3: CASSLGRTGTFYEQYF
D: TRBD1
J: TRBJ2-7
size: .
V: TRBV11-3

DNA: TGTGCCAGCAGCTCGTACCTGGGGACTTCCTACGAGCAGTACTTC
CDR3: CASSSYLGTSYEQYF
D: .
J: TRBJ2-7
size: .
V: TRBV7-2

DNA: TGTGCCAGTTCAACAGGGGGAGCTAGCAATCAGCCCCAGCATTTT
CDR3: CASSTGGASNQPQHF
D: TRBD1
J: TRBJ1-5
size: few
V: TRBV28

DNA: TGTGCCAGCTCACCGGGACAGGGGACGATCAGGGAAGCTTTCTTT
CDR3: CASSPGQGTIREAFF
D: TRBD1
J: TRBJ1-1
size: .
V: TRBV18

DNA: TGTGCCAGTAGTGGGACAGGGGTCGATACGCAGTATTTT
CDR3: CASSGTGVDTQYF
D: TRBD1
J: TRBJ2-3
size: .
V: TRBV19

DNA: TGCGCCAGCAGCCAAGCCCCTAGTGGTTACAATGAGCAGTTCTTC
CDR3: CASSQAPSGYNEQFF
D: .
J: TRBJ2-1
size: .
V: TRBV4-1

DNA: TGTGCCAGCAGCCAAGATTGGGCGACAGGGGGCTCGGGGGAGACCCAGTACTTC
CDR3: CASSQDWATGGSGETQYF
D: TRBD1
J: TRBJ2-5
size: .
V: TRBV14

DNA: TGCAGCGTTGAGCAGGGAGGGTACACTGAAGCTTTCTTT
CDR3: CSVEQGGYTEAFF
D: .
J: TRBJ1-1
size: .
V: TRBV29-1

DNA: TGTGCCAGCAGTTTACTGGCGGGAGGCTTAAGCTCCTACAATGAGCAGTTCTTC
CDR3: CASSLLAGGLSSYNEQFF
D: TRBD2
J: TRBJ2-1
size: .
V: TRBV27

DNA: TGCGCCAGCAGTGAGTCCTTTTCTGAGACCCAGTACTTC
CDR3: CASSESFSETQYF
D: .
J: TRBJ2-5
size: .
V: TRBV10-1

DNA: TGCGCCAGCAGCCAAGTTGGCAGACAGAACAATGAGCAGTTCTTC
CDR3: CASSQVGRQNNEQFF
D: .
J: TRBJ2-1
size: .
V: TRBV4-1

DNA: TGTGCCAGCAGCAAACAGGGACCTAGCAATCAGCCCCAGCATTTT
CDR3: CASSKQGPSNQPQHF
D: .
J: TRBJ1-5
size: .
V: TRBV28

DNA: TGTGCCTGGAGCCCAGGGTTCGACTATGGCTACACCTTC
CDR3: CAWSPGFDYGYTF
D: .
J: TRBJ1-2
size: .
V: TRBV30

DNA: TGTGCCAGCAGGGGATTGGCGGGAGGGATCACCGGGGAGCTGTTTTTT
CDR3: CASRGLAGGITGELFF
D: TRBD2
J: TRBJ2-2
size: .
V: TRBV11-2

DNA: TGCAGCGTGATCCCCCTGGACAGGCCCTACGAGCAGTACTTC
CDR3: CSVIPLDRPYEQYF
D: TRBD1
J: TRBJ2-7
size: .
V: TRBV29-1

DNA: TGCGCCAGCAGCTTGGCTGTAGGGGATCAGAGGCGTTTGGACTACACCTTC
CDR3: CASSLAVGDQRRLDYTF
D: .
J: TRBJ1-2
size: .
V: TRBV5-1

DNA: TGTGCCAGCAGTTTACCCTGGACTAGCGGGAGGTTCGAGGAGACCCAGTACTTC
CDR3: CASSLPWTSGRFEETQYF
D: TRBD2
J: TRBJ2-5
size: .
V: TRBV27

DNA: TGTGCCAGCAGGAGGGGGCGGAATCAGCCCCAGCATTTT
CDR3: CASRRGRNQPQHF
D: TRBD1
J: TRBJ1-5
size: .
V: TRBV6-5

DNA: TGTGCCAGCAGCCCGGGACAGCCGCCCTACGAGCAGTACTTC
CDR3: CASSPGQPPYEQYF
D: TRBD1
J: TRBJ2-7
size: once
V: TRBV11-3

DNA: TGTGCCAGCAGCTTTAGCGGGAGGGCCGAGACCCAGTACTTC
CDR3: CASSFSGRAETQYF
D: TRBD2
J: TRBJ2-5
size: .
V: TRBV11-3

DNA: TGTGCCAGCAGTTCGACAGGGGGCCCTGAGCAGTTCTTC
CDR3: CASSSTGGPEQFF
D: TRBD1
J: TRBJ2-1
size: .
V: TRBV28

DNA: TGTGCCAGCAGCCAAGGCGGGACCCGATTTTCTGGAAACACCATATATTTT
CDR3: CASSQGGTRFSGNTIYF
D: .
J: TRBJ1-3
size: .
V: TRBV4-2

DNA: TGCGCCAGCAGCCAAGCAGTACGGGGGGATGACGAGCAGTACTTC
CDR3: CASSQAVRGDDEQYF
D: TRBD2
J: TRBJ2-7
size: once
V: TRBV4-1

DNA: TGTGCCAGCAGCCGGGGGAGGGGATTAGAAACTGAAGCTTTCTTT
CDR3: CASSRGRGLETEAFF
D: .
J: TRBJ1-1
size: .
V: TRBV7-8

DNA: TGCGCCAGCAGCCAAGCCTTGGACAGGGGTGAAAAACTGTTTTTT
CDR3: CASSQALDRGEKLFF
D: TRBD1
J: TRBJ1-4
size: .
V: TRBV4-3

DNA: TGTGCCAGCAGTGATTTCGGGGGAGTTAGCAATCAGCCCCAGCATTTT
CDR3: CASSDFGGVSNQPQHF
D: .
J: TRBJ1-5
size: once
V: TRBV6-1

DNA: TGTGCCAGCAGCCCCACGGGGCGGAGCGGGAGGGCCTACGAGCAGTACTTC
CDR3: CASSPTGRSGRAYEQYF
D: TRBD2
J: TRBJ2-7
size: .
V: TRBV11-2

DNA: TGTGCCAGCAGCAGACGTGGACAGGGCGAAACCTCTGGGGCCAACGTCCTGACTTTC
CDR3: CASSRRGQGETSGANVLTF
D: TRBD1
J: TRBJ2-6
size: .
V: TRBV9

DNA: TGCAGCGAAAAGAAGGACAGAGCCTACGAGCAGTACTTC
CDR3: CSEKKDRAYEQYF
D: .
J: TRBJ2-7
size: .
V: TRBV29-1

DNA: TGTGCCAGCAGCAGGAGGGAGAACTATGGCTACACCTTC
CDR3: CASSRRENYGYTF
D: .
J: TRBJ1-2
size: .
V: TRBV11-3

DNA: TGCGCCAGCAGCCAAGAAGGACTAGCGGGCTCGGGGCCTAGTAATGAGCAGTTCTTC
CDR3: CASSQEGLAGSGPSNEQFF
D: TRBD2
J: TRBJ2-1
size: .
V: TRBV4-1

DNA: TGTGCCAGCAGCTTCCGACTAGCGGGAGTTGACTACAATGAGCAGTTCTTC
CDR3: CASSFRLAGVDYNEQFF
D: TRBD2
J: TRBJ2-1
size: .
V: TRBV11-3

DNA: TGTGCCAGCAGCGTAACGACTAGCGGAACCTACGAGCAGTACTTC
CDR3: CASSVTTSGTYEQYF
D: TRBD2
J: TRBJ2-7
size: .
V: TRBV9

DNA: TGTGCCAGTAGTTTGGGGGAGGGTTACGAGCAGTACTTC
CDR3: CASSLGEGYEQYF
D: TRBD2
J: TRBJ2-7
size: .
V: TRBV19

DNA: TGCGCCAGCAGTACGACCCCCTTGGGCGGGAGTCATGATGAGCAGTTCTTC
CDR3: CASSTTPLGGSHDEQFF
D: TRBD2
J: TRBJ2-1
size: .
V: TRBV10-1

DNA: TGTGCCAGCAGCTTATCCCCAGGGGGCTTCACTGAAGCTTTCTTT
CDR3: CASSLSPGGFTEAFF
D: TRBD1
J: TRBJ1-1
size: .
V: TRBV27

DNA: TGCAGCGTTCAGGCCGTAAGGGGAAACGAGCAGTACTTC
CDR3: CSVQAVRGNEQYF
D: .
J: TRBJ2-7
size: .
V: TRBV29-1

DNA: TGTGCTAGCAGCTTAGCGCCTAGTTTGGAGACCCAGTACTTC
CDR3: CASSLAPSLETQYF
D: .
J: TRBJ2-5
size: .
V: TRBV7-7

DNA: TGCGCCAGCAGCTTGGACAGGGGAAACAATCAGCCCCAGCATTTT
CDR3: CASSLDRGNNQPQHF
D: TRBD1
J: TRBJ1-5
size: .
V: TRBV5-1

DNA: TGTGCTAGTGAACAGGGGTCTTCTTATGGCTACACCTTC
CDR3: CASEQGSSYGYTF
D: TRBD1
J: TRBJ1-2
size: .
V: TRBV12-5

DNA: TGTGCCAGCAGCTTTTCCTTCCTGTTAGAGCAGTTCTTC
CDR3: CASSFSFLLEQFF
D: .
J: TRBJ2-1
size: .
V: TRBV11-3

DNA: TGTGCCAGCAGCATAGCGGGAGGGAGCTACAATGAGCAGTTCTTC
CDR3: CASSIAGGSYNEQFF
D: TRBD2
J: TRBJ2-1
size: .
V: TRBV7-9

DNA: TGTGCCACCAGCTACGACAGGTATAGCACAGATACGCAGTATTTT
CDR3: CATSYDRYSTDTQYF
D: .
J: TRBJ2-3
size: .
V: TRBV15

DNA: TGTGCCACCCGATCATGGGGCGGGAGTACAGATACGCAGTATTTT
CDR3: CATRSWGGSTDTQYF
D: TRBD2
J: TRBJ2-3
size: .
V: TRBV25-1